Listed below are T cell receptor beta chains from one sample, sequenced in a study of graft-versus-host responses after intestinal transplantation. The antigens for these receptors are not known. Sequenced by immunoSEQ multiplex PCR; TCRdb stores in-frame clones only, minus some. The sample includes just over 85,000 clones, around 93% of them seen just once. The sequenced sample was unstimulated CD8+ T cells sorted from spleen or lymph node cells, obtained before transplant. The receptors come from a human donor who was the organ donor for an intestinal transplant. Both conserved end residues are part of each CDR3.

J gene	V gene	CDR3 protein
TRBJ2-1	TRBV27	CASSLGGNEQFF
TRBJ2-7	TRBV7-9	CASSLVAGGAEQYF
TRBJ2-7	TRBV6-1	CASSAPGTGGGEQYF
TRBJ2-3	TRBV7-3	CASSLGGGRPSTDTQYF
TRBJ2-3	TRBV2	CASNFRALPHTSTDTQYF
TRBJ1-1	TRBV4-3	CASSQGRLNTEAFF
TRBJ1-4	TRBV25-1	CASSEQGLNEKLFF
TRBJ1-2	TRBV4-1	CASSQAGSYEGYTF
TRBJ2-4	TRBV11-2	CASSFKETGLAKNIQYF
TRBJ2-3	TRBV27	CASSYSGTLAQYF